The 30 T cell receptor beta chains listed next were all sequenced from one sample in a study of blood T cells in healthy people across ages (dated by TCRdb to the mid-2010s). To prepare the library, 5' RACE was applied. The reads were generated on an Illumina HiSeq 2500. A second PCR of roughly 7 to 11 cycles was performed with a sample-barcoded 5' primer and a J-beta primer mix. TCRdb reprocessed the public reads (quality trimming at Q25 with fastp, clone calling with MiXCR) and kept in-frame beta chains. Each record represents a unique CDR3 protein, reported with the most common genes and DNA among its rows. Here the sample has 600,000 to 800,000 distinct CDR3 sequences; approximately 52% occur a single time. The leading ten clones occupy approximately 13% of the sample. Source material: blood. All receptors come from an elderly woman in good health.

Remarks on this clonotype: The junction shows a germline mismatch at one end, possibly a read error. The CDR3 reads CTSSPPSGNMNTEAFF. CDR3 sequence (DNA): TGTACCAGCAGTCCCCCTAGCGGGAATATGAACACTGAAGCTTTCTTT. The chain recombines TRBV6-6 with TRBJ1-1, with D unresolved. The CDR3 runs 16 residues. Germline V gene data show CDR1 as MNHNY and CDR2 as SVGAGI (reference sequence).

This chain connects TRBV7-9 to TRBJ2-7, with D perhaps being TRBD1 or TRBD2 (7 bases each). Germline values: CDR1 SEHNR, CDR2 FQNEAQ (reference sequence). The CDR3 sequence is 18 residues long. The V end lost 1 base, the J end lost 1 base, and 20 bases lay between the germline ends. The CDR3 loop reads CASSLEAGGGILSYEQYF. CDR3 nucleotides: TGTGCCAGCAGCTTAGAGGCAGGGGGGGGAATCCTATCCTACGAGCAGTACTTC.

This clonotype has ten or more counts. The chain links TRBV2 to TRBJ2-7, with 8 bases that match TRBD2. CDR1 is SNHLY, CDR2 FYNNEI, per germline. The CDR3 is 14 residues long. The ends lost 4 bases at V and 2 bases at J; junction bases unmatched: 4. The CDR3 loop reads CASSVTSGTYEQYF. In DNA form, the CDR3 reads TGTGCCAGCAGTGTTACTAGCGGAACCTACGAGCAGTACTTC.

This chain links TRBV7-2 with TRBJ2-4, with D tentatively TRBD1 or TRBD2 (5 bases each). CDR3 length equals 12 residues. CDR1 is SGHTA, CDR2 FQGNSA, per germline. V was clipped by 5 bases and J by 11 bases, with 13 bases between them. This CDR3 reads CASSLNQGLQYF. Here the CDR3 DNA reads TGTGCCAGCAGCCTTAACCAGGGACTTCAGTACTTC. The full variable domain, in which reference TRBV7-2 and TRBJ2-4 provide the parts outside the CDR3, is GAGVSQSPSNKVTEKGKDVELRCDPISGHTALYWYRQSLGQGLEFLIYFQGNSAPDKSGLPSDRFSAERTGGSVSTLTIQRTQQEDSAVYLCASSLNQGLQYFGAGTRLSVL.

The CDR3 bases are TGTGCTAGTGGTTCCGGTGGGGACGCCGCTTATGGGGCTTTCTTT. Translating it yields CASGSGGDAAYGAFF. The rearrangement joins TRBV12-5 to TRBJ1-1; D may be TRBD1 (5 bases). The CDR3 loop spans 15 amino acids. V dropped 4 bases and J dropped 11 bases, with 23 bases sitting between them. Germline lookup yields CDR1 LGHNT and CDR2 FRNRAP.

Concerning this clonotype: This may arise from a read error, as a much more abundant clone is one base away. The DNA of the CDR3 is TGTGCCAGCAGTGCTCAAAGGGGGGGGCACAATGAGCAGTTCTTC. This sequence encodes CASSAQRGGHNEQFF. The V gene is TRBV6-4, the J gene TRBJ2-1; D possibly corresponds to TRBD2 (7 bases). Looked up from germline, CDR1 is MRHNA and CDR2 is SNTAGT. V shed 4 bases and J shed 5 bases, with 15 bases lying between them. The CDR3 contains 15 residues.

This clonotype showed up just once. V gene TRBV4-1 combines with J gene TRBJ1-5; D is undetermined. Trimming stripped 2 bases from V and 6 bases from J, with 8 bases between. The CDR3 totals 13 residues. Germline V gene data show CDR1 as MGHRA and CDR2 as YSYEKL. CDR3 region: CASSQSRGQPQHF. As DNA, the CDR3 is TGCGCCAGCAGCCAATCGCGGGGTCAGCCCCAGCATTTT.

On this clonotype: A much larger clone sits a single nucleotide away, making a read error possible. The CDR3 DNA reads TGTACCAGCCGTCGAGGTCCGGATACGCAGTATTTT. Its protein is CTSRRGPDTQYF. This chain uses TRBV25-1 with TRBJ2-3; D is unclear. This CDR3 has 12 residues. Germline V gene data show CDR1 as MGHDK and CDR2 as SYGVNS. Looking up the rest from reference TRBV25-1 and TRBJ2-3 gives the full variable domain: EADIYQTPRYLVIGTGKKITLECSQTMGHDKMYWYQQDPGMELHLIHYSYGVNSTEKGDLSSESTVSRIRTEHFPLTLESARPSHTSQYLCTSRRGPDTQYFGPGTRLTVL.

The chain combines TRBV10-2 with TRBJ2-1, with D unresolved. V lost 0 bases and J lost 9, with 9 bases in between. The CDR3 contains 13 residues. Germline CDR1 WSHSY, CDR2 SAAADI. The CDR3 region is CASSESFASEQFF. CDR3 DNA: TGCGCCAGCAGTGAGTCTTTCGCTAGTGAGCAGTTCTTC.

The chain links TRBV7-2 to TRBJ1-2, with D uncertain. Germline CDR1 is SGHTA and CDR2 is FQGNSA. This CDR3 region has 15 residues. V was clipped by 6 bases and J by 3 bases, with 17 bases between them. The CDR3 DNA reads TGTGCCAGCAGTCCCAACCGGACCCCTGACTATGGCTACACCTTC. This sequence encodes CASSPNRTPDYGYTF.

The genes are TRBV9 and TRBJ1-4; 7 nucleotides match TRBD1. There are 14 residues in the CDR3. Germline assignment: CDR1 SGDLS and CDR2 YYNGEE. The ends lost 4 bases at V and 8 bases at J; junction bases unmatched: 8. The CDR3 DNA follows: TGTGCCAGCAGCCCCCGACAGGGTGGGGAAAAACTGTTTTTT. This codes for CASSPRQGGEKLFF.

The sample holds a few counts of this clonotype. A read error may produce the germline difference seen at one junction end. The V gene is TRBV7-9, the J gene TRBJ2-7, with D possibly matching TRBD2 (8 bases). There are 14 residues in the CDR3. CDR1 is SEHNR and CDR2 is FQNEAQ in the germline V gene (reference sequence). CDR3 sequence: CASSVAGQTYEQYF. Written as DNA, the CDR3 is TGTGCCAGCAGCGTAGCGGGACAGACCTACGAGCAGTACTTC.

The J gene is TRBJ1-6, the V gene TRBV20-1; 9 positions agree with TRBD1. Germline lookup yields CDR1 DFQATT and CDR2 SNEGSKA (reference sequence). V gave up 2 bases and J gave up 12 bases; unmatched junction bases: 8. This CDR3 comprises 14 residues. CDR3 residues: CSARPGTGTLPLHF. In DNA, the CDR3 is TGCAGTGCTAGACCGGGGACAGGGACTTTACCCCTCCACTTT.

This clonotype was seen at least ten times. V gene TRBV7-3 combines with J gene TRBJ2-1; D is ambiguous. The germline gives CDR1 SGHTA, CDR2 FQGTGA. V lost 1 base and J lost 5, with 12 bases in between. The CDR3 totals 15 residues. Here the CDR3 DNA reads TGTGCCAGCAGCTTAAAAGGAGAGAGACACAATGAGCAGTTCTTC. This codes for CASSLKGERHNEQFF.

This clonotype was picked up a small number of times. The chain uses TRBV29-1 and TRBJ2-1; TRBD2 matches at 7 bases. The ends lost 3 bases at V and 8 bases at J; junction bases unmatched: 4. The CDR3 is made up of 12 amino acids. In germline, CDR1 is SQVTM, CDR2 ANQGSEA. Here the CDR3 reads CSVEGGGDEQFF. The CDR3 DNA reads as TGCAGCGTTGAGGGGGGAGGGGATGAGCAGTTCTTC.

CDR3 sequence (DNA): TGTGCCAGCAGTCACAGGGGAAGCTCCTACGAGCAGTACTTC. This codes for CASSHRGSSYEQYF. The chain links TRBV3-1 to TRBJ2-7; 7 bases line up with TRBD1. Trimming cost V 6 bases and J 0 bases; bases outside gene matches: 5. The CDR3 runs to 14 residues. The germline V gene has CDR1 LGHDT and CDR2 YNNKEL (reference sequence).

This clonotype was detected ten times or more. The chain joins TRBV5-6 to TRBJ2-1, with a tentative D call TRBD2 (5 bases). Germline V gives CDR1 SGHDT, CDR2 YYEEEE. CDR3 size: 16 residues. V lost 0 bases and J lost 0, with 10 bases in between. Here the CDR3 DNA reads TGTGCCAGCAGCTTGGTGAGGGTATTCTCCTACAATGAGCAGTTCTTC. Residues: CASSLVRVFSYNEQFF.

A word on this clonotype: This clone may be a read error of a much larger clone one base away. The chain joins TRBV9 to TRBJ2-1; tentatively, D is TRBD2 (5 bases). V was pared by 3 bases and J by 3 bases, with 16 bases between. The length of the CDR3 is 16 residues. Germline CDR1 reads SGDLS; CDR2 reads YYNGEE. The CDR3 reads CASSETHGVSYNEQFF. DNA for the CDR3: TGTGCCAGCAGCGAGACCCACGGGGTGAGCTACAATGAGCAGTTCTTC.

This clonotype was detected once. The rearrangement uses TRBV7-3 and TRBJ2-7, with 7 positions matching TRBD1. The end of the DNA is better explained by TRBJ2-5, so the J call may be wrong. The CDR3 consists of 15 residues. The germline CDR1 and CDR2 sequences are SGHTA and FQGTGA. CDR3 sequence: CASSLSDRDGETQYF. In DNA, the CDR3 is TGTGCCAGCAGCTTAAGCGACAGGGACGGGGAGACCCAGTACTTC.

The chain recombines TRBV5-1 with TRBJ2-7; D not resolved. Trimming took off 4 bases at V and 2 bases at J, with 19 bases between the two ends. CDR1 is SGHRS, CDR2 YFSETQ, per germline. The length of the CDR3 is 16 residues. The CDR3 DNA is TGCGCCAGCAGCCTACTTGATTTCGGGCCACCCTACGAGCAGTACTTC. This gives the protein CASSLLDFGPPYEQYF.

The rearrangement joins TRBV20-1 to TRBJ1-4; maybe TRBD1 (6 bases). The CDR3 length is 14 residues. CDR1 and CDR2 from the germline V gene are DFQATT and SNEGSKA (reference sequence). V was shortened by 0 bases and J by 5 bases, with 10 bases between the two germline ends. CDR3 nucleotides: TGCAGTGCTAGAGATATGAGGGGGAATGAAAAACTGTTTTTT. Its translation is CSARDMRGNEKLFF.

The CDR3 nucleotides read TGTGCCAGCGCCGGGATGGCGAACACCGGGGAGCTGTTTTTT. Translating it yields CASAGMANTGELFF. The chain uses TRBV7-9 and TRBJ2-2, with D perhaps matching TRBD2 (5 bases). The CDR3 loop spans 14 amino acids. Germline V lookup: CDR1 SEHNR, CDR2 FQNEAQ (reference sequence). With 8 bases removed from V and 0 bases from J, the gap between germline ends came to 10 bases. Variable domain in full (rest from reference TRBV7-9 and TRBJ2-2): DTGVSQNPRHKITKRGQNVTFRCDPISEHNRLYWYRQTLGQGPEFLTYFQNEAQLEKSRLLSDRFSAERPKGSFSTLEIQRTEQGDSAMYLCASAGMANTGELFFGEGSRLTVL.

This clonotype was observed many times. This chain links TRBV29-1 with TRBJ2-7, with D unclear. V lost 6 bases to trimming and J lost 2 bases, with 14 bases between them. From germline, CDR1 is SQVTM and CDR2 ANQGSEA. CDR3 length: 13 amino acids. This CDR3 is CSVLETGTYEQYF. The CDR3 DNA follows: TGCAGCGTCCTTGAGACGGGCACCTACGAGCAGTACTTC.

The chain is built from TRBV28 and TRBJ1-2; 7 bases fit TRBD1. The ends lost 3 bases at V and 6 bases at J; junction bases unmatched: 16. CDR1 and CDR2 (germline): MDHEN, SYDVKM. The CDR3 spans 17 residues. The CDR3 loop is CASSFMKGARGANGYTF. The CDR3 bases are TGTGCCAGCAGTTTTATGAAGGGGGCACGAGGGGCTAATGGCTACACCTTC.

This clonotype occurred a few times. CDR3 nucleotide sequence: TGTGCCAGCAGCTGGGGCCAGAACTATGGCTACACCTTC. This gives the protein CASSWGQNYGYTF. The gene calls are TRBV7-9 and TRBJ1-2, with D possibly matching TRBD1 (5 bases). Germline values: CDR1 SEHNR, CDR2 FQNEAQ (reference sequence). The CDR3 consists of 13 residues. The V end was cut by 4 bases, the J end by 2 bases, with 8 bases between.

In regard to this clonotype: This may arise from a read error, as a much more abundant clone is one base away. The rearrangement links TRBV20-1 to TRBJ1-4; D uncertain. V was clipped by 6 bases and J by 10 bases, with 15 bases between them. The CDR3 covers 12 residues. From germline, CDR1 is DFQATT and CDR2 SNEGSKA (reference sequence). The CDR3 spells CSARAPLGKLFF. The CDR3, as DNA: TGCAGTGCACGGGCGCCCCTTGGAAAACTGTTTTTT.

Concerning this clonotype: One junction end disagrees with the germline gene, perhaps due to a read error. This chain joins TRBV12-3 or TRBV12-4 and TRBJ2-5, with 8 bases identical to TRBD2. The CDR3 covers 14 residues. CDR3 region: CASSKGLAQETQYF. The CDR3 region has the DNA TGTGCCAGCAGTAAAGGACTAGCCCAAGAGACCCAGTATTTC.

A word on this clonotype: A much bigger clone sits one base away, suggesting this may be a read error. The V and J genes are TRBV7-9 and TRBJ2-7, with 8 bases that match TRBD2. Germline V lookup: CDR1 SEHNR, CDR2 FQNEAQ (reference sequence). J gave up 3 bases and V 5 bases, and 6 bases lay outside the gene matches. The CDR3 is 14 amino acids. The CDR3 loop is CASSPWTSFYEQYF. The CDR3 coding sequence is TGTGCCAGCAGCCCGTGGACTAGCTTCTACGAGCAGTACTTC.

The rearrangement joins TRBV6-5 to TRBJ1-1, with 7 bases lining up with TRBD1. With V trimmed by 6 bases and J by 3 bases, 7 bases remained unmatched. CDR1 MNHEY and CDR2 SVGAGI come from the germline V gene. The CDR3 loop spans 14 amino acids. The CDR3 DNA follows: TGTGCCAGCAGGCCGCACCAGGGGGACACTGAAGCTTTCTTT. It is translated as CASRPHQGDTEAFF.

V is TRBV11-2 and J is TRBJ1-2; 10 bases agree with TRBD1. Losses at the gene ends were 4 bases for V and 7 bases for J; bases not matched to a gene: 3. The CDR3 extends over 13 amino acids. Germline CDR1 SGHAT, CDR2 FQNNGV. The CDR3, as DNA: TGTGCCAGCAGCTGGGACAGGGGTGGTGGCTACACCTTC. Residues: CASSWDRGGGYTF.